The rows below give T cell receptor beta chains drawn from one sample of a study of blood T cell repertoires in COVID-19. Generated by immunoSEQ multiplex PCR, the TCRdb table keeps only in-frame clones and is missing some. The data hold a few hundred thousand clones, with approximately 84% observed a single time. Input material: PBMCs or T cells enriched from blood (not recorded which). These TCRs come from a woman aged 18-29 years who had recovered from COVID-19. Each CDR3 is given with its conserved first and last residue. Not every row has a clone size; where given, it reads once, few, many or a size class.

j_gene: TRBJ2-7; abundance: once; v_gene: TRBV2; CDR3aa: CASSASEGGEQYF
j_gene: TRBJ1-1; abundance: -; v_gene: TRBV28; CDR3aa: CASRRTASNTEAFF
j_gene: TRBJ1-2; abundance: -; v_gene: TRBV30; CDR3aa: CAWSSGQVSGGYTF
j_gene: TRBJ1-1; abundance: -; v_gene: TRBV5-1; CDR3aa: CASSLGQVLAEAFF
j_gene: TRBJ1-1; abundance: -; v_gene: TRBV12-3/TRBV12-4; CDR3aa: CASSLQVNTEAFF
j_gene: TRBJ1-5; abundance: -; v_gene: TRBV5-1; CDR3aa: CASSFQGANTVIFHQPQHF
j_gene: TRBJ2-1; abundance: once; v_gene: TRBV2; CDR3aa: CASSGRDNEQFF
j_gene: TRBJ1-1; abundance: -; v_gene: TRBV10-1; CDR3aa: CASSSTLRGAFF
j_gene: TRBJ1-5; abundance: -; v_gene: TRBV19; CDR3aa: CASRIPGQGGIPQHF
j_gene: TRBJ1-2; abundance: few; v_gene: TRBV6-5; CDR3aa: CASSPTGGDGYTF
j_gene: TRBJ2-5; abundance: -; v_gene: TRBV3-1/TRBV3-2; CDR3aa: CASSGRTGAQETQYF
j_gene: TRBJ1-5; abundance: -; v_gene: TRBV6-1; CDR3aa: CASSERGGQPQHF
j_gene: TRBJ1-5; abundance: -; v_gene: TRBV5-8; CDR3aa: CASRGAGAGNQPQHF
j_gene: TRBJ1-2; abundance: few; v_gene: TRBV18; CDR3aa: CASSTGDTYGYTF
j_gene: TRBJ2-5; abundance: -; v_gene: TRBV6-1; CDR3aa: CASSDQVTGWSQYF
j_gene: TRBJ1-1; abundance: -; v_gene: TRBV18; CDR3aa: CASSPADRDGTEAFF
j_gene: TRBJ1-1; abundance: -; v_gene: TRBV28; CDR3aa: CAVGHPNTEAFF
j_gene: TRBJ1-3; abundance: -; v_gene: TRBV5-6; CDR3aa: CASSSTGTGNTIYF
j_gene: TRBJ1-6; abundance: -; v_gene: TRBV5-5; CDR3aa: CASSLVRQDSPLHF
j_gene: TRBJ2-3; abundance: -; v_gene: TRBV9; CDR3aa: CASSVGSGPFTDTQYF
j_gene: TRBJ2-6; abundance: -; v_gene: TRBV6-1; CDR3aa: CASSESVGAGQGSGANVLTF
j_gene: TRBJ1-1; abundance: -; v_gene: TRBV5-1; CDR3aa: CASSFQNLVDTEAFF
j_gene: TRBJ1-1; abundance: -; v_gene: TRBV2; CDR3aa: CASSVRQGNTEAFF
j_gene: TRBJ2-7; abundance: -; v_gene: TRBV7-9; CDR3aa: CASSLAVTGNYEQYF